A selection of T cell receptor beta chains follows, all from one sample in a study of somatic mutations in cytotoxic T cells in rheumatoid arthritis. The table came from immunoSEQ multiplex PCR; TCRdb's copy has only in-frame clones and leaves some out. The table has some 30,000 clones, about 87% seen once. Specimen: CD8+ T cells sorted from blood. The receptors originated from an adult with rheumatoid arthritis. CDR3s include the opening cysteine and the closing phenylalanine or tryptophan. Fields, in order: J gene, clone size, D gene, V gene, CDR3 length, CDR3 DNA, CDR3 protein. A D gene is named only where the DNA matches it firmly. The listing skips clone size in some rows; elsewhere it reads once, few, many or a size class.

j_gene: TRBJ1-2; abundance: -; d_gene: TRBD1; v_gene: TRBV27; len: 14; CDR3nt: TGTGCCAGCAGTTTAACAGGGGGCGCCGATGGCTACACCTTC; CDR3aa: CASSLTGGADGYTF
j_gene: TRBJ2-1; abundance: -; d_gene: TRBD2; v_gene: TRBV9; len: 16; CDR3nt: TGTGCCAGCAGCGCATCATGGTCTAGCGGATACAATGAGCAGTTCTTC; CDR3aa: CASSASWSSGYNEQFF
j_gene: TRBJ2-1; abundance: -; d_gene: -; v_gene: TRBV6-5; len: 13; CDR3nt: TGTGCCAGCAGTAGTCAGTTCTACAATGAGCAGTTCTTC; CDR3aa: CASSSQFYNEQFF
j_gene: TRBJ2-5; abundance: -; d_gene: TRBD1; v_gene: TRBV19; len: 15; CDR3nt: TGTGCCAGCAAACCTCAGGGGGCGCGTTTTGAGACCCAGTACTTC; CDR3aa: CASKPQGARFETQYF
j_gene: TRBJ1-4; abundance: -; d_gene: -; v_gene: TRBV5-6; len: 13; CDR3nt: TGTGCCAGCAGCTTGGGGGGAAATGAAAAACTGTTTTTT; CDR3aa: CASSLGGNEKLFF
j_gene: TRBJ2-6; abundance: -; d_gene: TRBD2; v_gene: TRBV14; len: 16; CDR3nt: TGTGCCAGCAGAGGAGCGGGAGGGCCTGGGGCCAACGTCCTGACTTTC; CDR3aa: CASRGAGGPGANVLTF
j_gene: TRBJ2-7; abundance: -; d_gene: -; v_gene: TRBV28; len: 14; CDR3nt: TGTGCCAGCACCTTTGGAGGGGGCGGCTACGAGCAGTACTTC; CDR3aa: CASTFGGGGYEQYF
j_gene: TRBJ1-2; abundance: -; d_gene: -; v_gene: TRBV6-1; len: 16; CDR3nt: TGTGCCAGCAGTGAAGCGGGGGCCAGTTACTTCTATGGCTACACCTTC; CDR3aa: CASSEAGASYFYGYTF
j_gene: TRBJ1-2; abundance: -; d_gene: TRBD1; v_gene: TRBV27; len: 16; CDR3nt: TGTGCCAGCAGTTTATCCTGGGACAGGGAAGACTATGGCTACACCTTC; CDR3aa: CASSLSWDREDYGYTF
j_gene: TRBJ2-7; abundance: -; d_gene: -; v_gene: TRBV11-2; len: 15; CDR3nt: TGTGCCAGCAGCTTAGAAGCAGAGGAGACCTACGAGCAGTACTTC; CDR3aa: CASSLEAEETYEQYF
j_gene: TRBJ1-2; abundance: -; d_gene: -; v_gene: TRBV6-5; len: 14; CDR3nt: TGTGCCAGCAGTTACTCCCCCGCCACAGCGACTCACACCTTC; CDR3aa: CASSYSPATATHTF
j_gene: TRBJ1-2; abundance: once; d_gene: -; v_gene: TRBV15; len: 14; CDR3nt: TGTGCCACCAGCTCGGATTTGGATGTGGGAGGCTACACCTTC; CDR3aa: CATSSDLDVGGYTF
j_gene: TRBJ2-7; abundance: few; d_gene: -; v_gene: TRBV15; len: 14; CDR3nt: TGTGCCACCAGCAGGGGGAATCGGGTCGACGAGCAGTACTTC; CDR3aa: CATSRGNRVDEQYF
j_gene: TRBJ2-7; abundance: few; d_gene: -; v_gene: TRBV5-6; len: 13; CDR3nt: TGTGCCAGCTCCCTCGACAGGTCCTACGAGCAGTACTTC; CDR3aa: CASSLDRSYEQYF
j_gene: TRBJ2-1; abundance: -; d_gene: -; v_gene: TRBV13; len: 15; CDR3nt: TGTGCCAGCAGCTCAACACATGGACTTTTCAATGAGCAGTTCTTC; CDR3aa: CASSSTHGLFNEQFF
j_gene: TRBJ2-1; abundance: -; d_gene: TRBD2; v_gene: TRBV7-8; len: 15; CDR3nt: TGTGCCAGCAGGTCTCGACTAGCGGGATACAATGAGCAGTTCTTC; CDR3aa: CASRSRLAGYNEQFF
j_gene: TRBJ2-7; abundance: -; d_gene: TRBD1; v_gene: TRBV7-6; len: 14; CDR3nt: TGTGCCAGCAGCTGGGGGACAGGGGGCTACGAGCAGTACTTC; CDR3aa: CASSWGTGGYEQYF
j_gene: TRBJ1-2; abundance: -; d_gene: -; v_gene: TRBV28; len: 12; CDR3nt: TGTGCCAGCACCCCCGACAGGAATGGCTACACCTTC; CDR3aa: CASTPDRNGYTF
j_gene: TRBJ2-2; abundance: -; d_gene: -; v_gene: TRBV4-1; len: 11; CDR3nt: TGCGCCAGCAGCTCAACCGGGGAGCTGTTTTTT; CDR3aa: CASSSTGELFF
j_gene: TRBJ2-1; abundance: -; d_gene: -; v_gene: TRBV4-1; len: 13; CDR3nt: TGCGCCAGCAGCCCTGAGACAGACAATGAGCAGTTCTTC; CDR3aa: CASSPETDNEQFF
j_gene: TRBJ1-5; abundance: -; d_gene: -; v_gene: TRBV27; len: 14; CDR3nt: TGTGCCAGCAGAACCCAGGGGAGCAATCAGCCCCAGCATTTT; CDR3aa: CASRTQGSNQPQHF
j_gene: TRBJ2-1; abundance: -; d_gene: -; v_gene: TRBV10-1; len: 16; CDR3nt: TGCGCCAGCAGTAGGTCGGTAGCGATGGGCCGCGATGAGCAGTTCTTC; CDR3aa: CASSRSVAMGRDEQFF
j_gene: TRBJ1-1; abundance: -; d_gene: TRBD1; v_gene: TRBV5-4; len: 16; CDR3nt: TGTGCCAGCAGCTTGGAGGCAGGGGGCGCGAACACTGAAGCTTTCTTT; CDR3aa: CASSLEAGGANTEAFF
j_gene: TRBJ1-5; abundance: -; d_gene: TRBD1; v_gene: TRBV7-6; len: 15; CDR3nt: TGTGCCAGCAGCCGACTAACAGGGGGAGGACAGCCCCAGCATTTT; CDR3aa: CASSRLTGGGQPQHF
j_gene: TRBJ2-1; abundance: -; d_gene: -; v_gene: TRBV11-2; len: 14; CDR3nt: TGTGCCAGCAGCTTAGATCTAGGGGACTATGAGCAGTTCTTC; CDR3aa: CASSLDLGDYEQFF
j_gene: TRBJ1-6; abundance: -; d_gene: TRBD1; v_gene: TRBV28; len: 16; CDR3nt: TGTGCCAGCAGTGGGGACAGGCACTCCTATAATTCACCCCTCCACTTT; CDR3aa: CASSGDRHSYNSPLHF
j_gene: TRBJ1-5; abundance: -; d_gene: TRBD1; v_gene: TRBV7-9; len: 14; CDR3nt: TGTGCCAGCAGCTTAGGACAGGGAGATCAGCCCCAGCATTTT; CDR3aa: CASSLGQGDQPQHF
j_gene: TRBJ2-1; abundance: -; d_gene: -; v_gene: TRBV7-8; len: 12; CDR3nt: TGTGCCAGCAGCTTATTAGACAATGAGCAGTTCTTC; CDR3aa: CASSLLDNEQFF
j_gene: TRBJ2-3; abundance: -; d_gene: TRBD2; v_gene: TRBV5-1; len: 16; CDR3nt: TGCGCCAGCAGCTTAGCCAGCGGGGGAAACACAGATACGCAGTATTTT; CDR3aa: CASSLASGGNTDTQYF
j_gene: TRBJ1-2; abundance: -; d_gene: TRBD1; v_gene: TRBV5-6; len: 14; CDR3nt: TGTGCCAGCAGCTTCGGGACAGGAAATTATGGCTACACCTTC; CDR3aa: CASSFGTGNYGYTF
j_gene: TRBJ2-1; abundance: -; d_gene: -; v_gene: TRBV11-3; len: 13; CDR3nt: TGTGCCAGCAGCTTGCCGGGGGACCATGAGCAGTTCTTC; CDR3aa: CASSLPGDHEQFF
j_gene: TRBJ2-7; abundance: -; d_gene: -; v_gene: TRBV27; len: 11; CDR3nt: TGTGCCAGCAGTTCCCTCTACGAGCAGTACTTC; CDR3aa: CASSSLYEQYF
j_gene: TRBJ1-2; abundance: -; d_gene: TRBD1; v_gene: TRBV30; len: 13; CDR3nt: TGTGCCTGTCCGGGACAGGGGGCTCAAGGCTACACCTTC; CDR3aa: CACPGQGAQGYTF
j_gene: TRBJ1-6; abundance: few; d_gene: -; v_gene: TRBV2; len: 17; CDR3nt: TGTGCCAGCACGGAAGGGACCTCGAGCTCCTATAATTCACCCCTCCACTTT; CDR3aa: CASTEGTSSSYNSPLHF
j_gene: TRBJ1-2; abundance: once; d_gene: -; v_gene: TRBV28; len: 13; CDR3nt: TGTGCCAGCAGCCCCTTAGGGTCTGGTGGCTACACCTTC; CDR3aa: CASSPLGSGGYTF